These T cell receptor beta chains were read from a single sample in a study of response to subunit inactivated influenza vaccine. TCRdb re-called the RT-PCR reads with MiXCR, one entry per CDR3 protein. The sample holds about 610,000 distinct CDR3 sequences, around 13% seen once. This material consisted of PBMCs from blood, taken roughly 12 days after vaccination. The receptors originated from a man between 45 and 60 years old who received an inactivated influenza vaccine. Each CDR3 is given with its conserved first and last residue. The D gene is left open where the match is weak. Part of the rows lack a size; the others show once, few, many or a class for expanded clones.

size: few; J: TRBJ2-3; V: TRBV4-1; D: TRBD2; CDR3: CASSQGGTSGTDTQYF; DNA: TGCGCCAGCAGCCAAGGCGGGACTAGCGGTACAGATACGCAGTATTTT
size: few; J: TRBJ2-3; V: TRBV6-5; D: TRBD1; CDR3: CASSYYDRAYDTQYF; DNA: TGTGCCAGCAGTTATTATGACAGGGCATATGATACGCAGTATTTT
size: .; J: TRBJ2-3; V: TRBV12-3/TRBV12-4; D: TRBD2; CDR3: CASSLLAGDGSDTQYF; DNA: TGTGCCAGCAGTTTACTAGCGGGAGATGGGTCAGATACGCAGTATTTT
size: .; J: TRBJ2-3; V: TRBV15; D: TRBD2; CDR3: CATSRRGGERTDTQYF; DNA: TGTGCCACCAGCAGACGGGGGGGAGAGCGCACAGATACGCAGTATTTT
size: few; J: TRBJ1-5; V: TRBV20-1; D: .; CDR3: CSARDIGHSDYSNQPQHF; DNA: TGCAGTGCTAGAGATATCGGACACAGCGATTATAGCAATCAGCCCCAGCATTTT
size: few; J: TRBJ1-5; V: TRBV20-1; D: .; CDR3: CSANRDDQPQHF; DNA: TGCAGTGCCAACAGGGACGATCAGCCCCAGCATTTT
size: .; J: TRBJ2-7; V: TRBV12-3/TRBV12-4; D: TRBD2; CDR3: CASSWGTSGREKLYEQYF; DNA: TGTGCCAGCAGTTGGGGGACTAGCGGGAGGGAGAAACTCTACGAGCAGTACTTC
size: few; J: TRBJ2-7; V: TRBV4-3; D: .; CDR3: CASSQDRSHRTFYEQYF; DNA: TGCGCCAGCAGCCAAGATCGGAGCCACCGCACGTTCTACGAGCAGTACTTC
size: .; J: TRBJ2-7; V: TRBV20-1; D: TRBD1; CDR3: CSARGTGDEQYF; DNA: TGCAGTGCTAGAGGGACAGGGGACGAGCAGTACTTC
size: few; J: TRBJ2-7; V: TRBV5-1; D: TRBD2; CDR3: CASSFSSSGRSYEQYF; DNA: TGCGCCAGCAGCTTCTCGTCTAGCGGGAGGTCCTACGAGCAGTACTTC
size: few; J: TRBJ2-1; V: TRBV5-1; D: TRBD2; CDR3: CASSLWRGGSYNEQFF; DNA: TGCGCCAGCAGCTTGTGGCGGGGGGGCTCCTACAATGAGCAGTTCTTC
size: .; J: TRBJ2-7; V: TRBV5-6; D: TRBD2; CDR3: CASSLLRGARTYEQYF; DNA: TGTGCCAGCAGCTTACTGCGGGGGGCCCGCACCTACGAGCAGTACTTC
size: few; J: TRBJ2-5; V: TRBV25-1; D: .; CDR3: CASSELTVARETQYF; DNA: TGTGCCAGCAGTGAATTGACAGTAGCCCGGGAGACCCAGTACTTC
size: once; J: TRBJ2-2; V: TRBV5-4; D: .; CDR3: CASSSDSKARELFF; DNA: TGTGCCAGCAGCTCGGACTCCAAGGCCCGGGAGCTGTTTTTT
size: .; J: TRBJ2-2; V: TRBV12-3/TRBV12-4; D: .; CDR3: CASSFRPHTGELFF; DNA: TGTGCCAGCAGTTTCCGGCCACACACCGGGGAGCTGTTTTTT
size: few; J: TRBJ2-1; V: TRBV7-9; D: TRBD1; CDR3: CASSPGTVWNEQFF; DNA: TGTGCCAGCAGTCCCGGGACAGTATGGAATGAGCAGTTCTTC
size: few; J: TRBJ2-7; V: TRBV2; D: TRBD1; CDR3: CASSEGQTKTYEQYF; DNA: TGTGCCAGCAGTGAGGGACAGACTAAGACCTACGAGCAGTACTTC
size: .; J: TRBJ2-1; V: TRBV29-1; D: .; CDR3: CSVDNLYEQFF; DNA: TGCAGCGTTGACAATCTTTATGAGCAGTTCTTC
size: few; J: TRBJ1-1; V: TRBV2; D: .; CDR3: CASINNLEAFF; DNA: TGTGCCAGCATTAATAATCTTGAAGCTTTCTTT
size: .; J: TRBJ2-1; V: TRBV6-5; D: .; CDR3: CASSYSDSRHEQFF; DNA: TGTGCCAGCAGTTACTCGGACTCAAGGCATGAGCAGTTCTTC
size: few; J: TRBJ1-6; V: TRBV12-3/TRBV12-4; D: .; CDR3: CASSLPPNSPLHF; DNA: TGTGCCAGCAGTCTCCCGCCCAATTCACCCCTCCACTTT
size: .; J: TRBJ2-3; V: TRBV9; D: .; CDR3: CASSVGVHMDTQYF; DNA: TGTGCCAGCAGCGTAGGGGTCCATATGGATACGCAGTATTTT